This passage covers 28 T cell receptor beta chains from one sample sequenced in a study of T cells in Graves' hyperthyroidism and ophthalmopathy. Researchers took RNA transcripts and amplified the TCR beta CDR3 regions from them. The HTBI primer set was used in a first-round RT-PCR of the TCR CDR3. Using its own MiXCR run on the multiplex PCR reads, TCRdb lists one record per CDR3 protein. The sample lists about 580,000 distinct CDR3 sequences; about 15% were seen once. Input material: blood. All receptors come from a woman aged 30 to 39 with Graves' hyperthyroidism that later progressed to Graves' ophthalmopathy.

This clonotype was seen ten or more times. The genes are TRBV12-3 or TRBV12-4 and TRBJ1-2; 7 nucleotides align to TRBD1. With V trimmed by 5 bases and J by 3 bases, 6 bases remained unmatched. This CDR3 comprises 14 residues. The CDR3 is CASSPTGAHYGYTF. CDR3 nucleotide sequence: TGTGCCAGCAGTCCCACAGGGGCCCACTATGGCTACACCTTC.

This clonotype was counted a few times. This chain joins TRBV5-6 and TRBJ2-7, with D possibly TRBD1 on 6 matching bases. Between the trimmed V and J ends, which lost 6 bases and 2 bases, there was a span of 12 bases. The germline V gene encodes CDR1 SGHDT and CDR2 YYEEEE. CDR3 length: 13 residues. CDR3 nucleotide sequence: TGTGCCAGCAAGGCAGGGGTGACCTACGAGCAGTACTTC. This codes for CASKAGVTYEQYF.

This clonotype occurred a few times. The V and J genes are TRBV20-1 and TRBJ2-7; possible D gene TRBD1, 5 bases. Trimming shortened V by 0 bases and J by 3 bases, and 12 bases separated the two germline ends. CDR3 length: 14 residues. The V gene's germline CDR1 is DFQATT and CDR2 SNEGSKA (reference sequence). This chain's CDR3 is CSARESGKSYEQYF. DNA for the CDR3: TGCAGTGCTAGAGAGTCAGGGAAAAGCTACGAGCAGTACTTC.

This clonotype was seen ten or more times. This chain connects TRBV18 to TRBJ1-2; no definite D call. CDR1 is KGHSH and CDR2 is LQKENI in the germline V gene. This CDR3 region has 14 residues. Trimming cost V 3 bases and J 7 bases, with 15 bases left between them. The CDR3 region is CASSPPSVTSGYTF. The CDR3 DNA reads as TGTGCCAGCTCACCTCCCTCAGTCACTAGTGGCTACACCTTC.

This clonotype appeared a few times. This chain joins TRBV11-2 and TRBJ1-1; 7 bases align to TRBD1. The germline gives CDR1 SGHAT, CDR2 FQNNGV. V shed 1 base, J shed 1 base, and the junction held 3 bases outside the gene matches. The CDR3 loop spans 15 amino acids. The CDR3 reads CASSLVGTENTEAFF. CDR3 DNA sequence: TGTGCCAGCAGCTTAGTAGGGACAGAGAACACTGAAGCTTTCTTT.

This clonotype was counted ten times or more. The V call is TRBV30, the J call TRBJ2-7, with D perhaps given as TRBD1 or TRBD2 (5 bases each). CDR3 length: 14 amino acids. V dropped 3 bases and J dropped 2 bases, with 14 bases sitting between them. Per the germline V gene, CDR1 is GTSNPN and CDR2 is SVGIG (reference sequence). The CDR3 region is CAWRETGATYEQYF. The DNA for the CDR3 is TGTGCCTGGAGGGAAACCGGGGCAACCTACGAGCAGTACTTC.

This clonotype appeared many times. The chain couples TRBV30 to TRBJ1-6; possible D gene TRBD1, 6 bases. The CDR3 has 13 residues. Germline V gene lookup returns CDR1 GTSNPN and CDR2 SVGIG (reference sequence). Trimming pared 5 bases from V and 4 bases from J, leaving 9 bases between. In DNA, the CDR3 is TGTGCCTGGGGACAGAATTATAATTCACCCCTCCACTTT. This encodes CAWGQNYNSPLHF.

This clonotype has a count of ten or more. The V and J genes are TRBV19 and TRBJ2-1; 7 bases are a match to TRBD1. The J segment lost 6 bases and the V segment lost 5 bases, leaving 13 bases of the junction unmatched. CDR1 is LNHDA, CDR2 SQIVND, per germline (reference sequence). The CDR3 spans 16 residues. The CDR3 spells CASSPPRQGWGNEQFF. The CDR3 DNA follows: TGTGCCAGTAGTCCCCCCCGACAGGGATGGGGCAATGAGCAGTTCTTC.

In this sample, this clonotype turned up many times. The chain has TRBV12-3 or TRBV12-4 and TRBJ2-1; 8 bases align to TRBD1. There are 17 residues in the CDR3. Trimming removed 6 bases from V and 0 bases from J; junction bases left unmatched: 10. The CDR3 bases are TGTGCCAGCAGGGGACAGGTCCTCTACAGCTCCTACAATGAGCAGTTCTTC. Translated, it gives CASRGQVLYSSYNEQFF.

This clonotype has a handful of counts. The J gene is TRBJ1-4, the V gene TRBV15; a weak D match, TRBD1 (5 bases). This CDR3 region has 13 residues. V was cut by 10 bases and J by 7 bases, with 16 bases left in between. Germline CDR1 LNHNV, CDR2 YYDKDF (reference sequence). In nucleotides, the CDR3 is TGTGCCATCAGGGATCCGGGAGGTGAAAAACTGTTTTTT. Protein product: CAIRDPGGEKLFF.

Comment on this clonotype: The junction differs from germline at one of its ends, possibly a read error. This chain joins TRBV6-1 and TRBJ2-3; D tentatively reads TRBD1 or TRBD2 (5 bases each). Per the germline V gene, CDR1 is MNHNS and CDR2 is SASEGT. The CDR3 is 12 amino acids. As DNA, the CDR3 is TGTGCCATCAGTGGGGACCCAGGTACGCAGTATTTT. Its protein is CAISGDPGTQYF.

The table lists this clonotype with many counts. V and J are TRBV18 and TRBJ1-2, with D unresolved. V was clipped by 4 bases and J by 6 bases, with 12 bases between them. From germline, CDR1 is KGHSH and CDR2 LQKENI. The CDR3 covers 13 residues. CDR3 nucleotide sequence: TGTGCCAGCTCACATGACGGATCCAATGGCTACACCTTC. It is translated as CASSHDGSNGYTF.

This chain joins TRBV13 and TRBJ2-1, with 9 positions matching TRBD1. J lost 1 base, V lost 6 bases, and 13 bases had no gene match. CDR3 size: 18 residues. Germline V CDR1 and CDR2: PRHDT, FYEKMQ (reference sequence). The CDR3 loop reads CASSKRPGQGRSYNEQFF. The DNA for the CDR3 is TGTGCCAGCAGTAAGAGACCGGGACAGGGCCGATCCTACAATGAGCAGTTCTTC.

This clonotype was detected ten times or more. The chain has TRBV20-1 and TRBJ2-5; 10 bases line up with TRBD1. Germline V lookup: CDR1 DFQATT, CDR2 SNEGSKA (reference sequence). This CDR3 has 14 residues. V lost 6 bases and J lost 5; bases outside the gene matches: 9. The CDR3 DNA is TGCAGTGCGACAGGGGGCGCGGTGGATGAGACCCAGTACTTC. The encoded protein is CSATGGAVDETQYF.

This clonotype occurred many times. CDR3 nucleotides: TGTGCCAGCAGCCGTGGGACAGGTGACCAGCCCCAGCATTTT. It codes for CASSRGTGDQPQHF. The chain combines TRBV3-1 with TRBJ1-5, with TRBD1 matching 8 bases. Trimming took 4 bases from V and 7 from J; bases not matched to a gene: 6. There are 14 residues in the CDR3. Per germline, CDR1 LGHDT and CDR2 YNNKEL (reference sequence).

V usage is TRBV7-9 and J usage is TRBJ1-5; no clear D gene. Germline CDR1 and CDR2: SEHNR and FQNEAQ (reference sequence). Trimming stripped 7 bases from V and 5 bases from J, with 15 bases between. The CDR3 spans 14 residues. The CDR3 here is CASTVGGSDQPQHF. In nucleotides, the CDR3 is TGTGCCAGCACTGTGGGAGGGAGCGATCAGCCCCAGCATTTT. Looking up the rest from reference TRBV7-9 and TRBJ1-5 gives the full variable domain: DTGVSQNPRHKITKRGQNVTFRCDPISEHNRLYWYRQTLGQGPEFLTYFQNEAQLEKSRLLSDRFSAERPKGSFSTLEIQRTEQGDSAMYLCASTVGGSDQPQHFGDGTRLSIL.

CDR3 region: CSVLSSGANVLTF. The CDR3 DNA follows: TGCAGCGTTCTCAGCTCTGGGGCCAACGTCCTGACTTTC. J is TRBJ2-6 and V is TRBV29-1; D is unresolved. The CDR3 consists of 13 residues. In germline, CDR1 is SQVTM, CDR2 ANQGSEA. Trimming shortened V by 5 bases and J by 0 bases, and 5 bases separated the two germline ends.

This clonotype has a count of ten or more. The chain recombines TRBV5-5 with TRBJ2-5; unclear D gene. The CDR3 has 13 amino acids. The V gene's germline CDR1 is SGHKS and CDR2 YYEKEE (reference sequence). V was cut by 4 bases and J by 5 bases, with 12 bases left in between. CDR3 nucleotides: TGTGCCAGCAGCAGGGTGGACCCGGAGACCCAGTACTTC. The encoded protein is CASSRVDPETQYF.

This clonotype has a single count. This chain connects TRBV4-3 to TRBJ2-3, with TRBD2 matching over 10 bases. CDR3 length: 19 amino acids. The trim removed 0 bases at V and 2 bases at J, leaving 11 bases unmatched. Germline CDR1 reads LGHNA; CDR2 reads YSLEER. The CDR3 sequence: CASSQDTSGTPPPTDTQYF. CDR3 bases: TGCGCCAGCAGCCAAGATACTAGCGGGACCCCCCCTCCCACAGATACGCAGTATTTT.

The table lists this clonotype with a few counts. This chain joins TRBV6-1 and TRBJ2-3; TRBD2 agrees at 10 bases. Germline CDR1 MNHNS, CDR2 SASEGT. The CDR3 extends over 16 amino acids. Trimming took 5 bases from V and 2 from J; bases not matched to a gene: 7. CDR3 amino acids: CASSPTLAGPTDTQYF. For the CDR3, the DNA is TGTGCCAGCAGTCCCACACTAGCGGGGCCCACAGATACGCAGTATTTT.

The chain carries TRBV5-4 and TRBJ1-5; no clear D gene. The CDR3 contains 15 residues. Trimming cost V 2 bases and J 5 bases, with 14 bases left between them. Per germline, CDR1 SGHNT and CDR2 YYREEE (reference sequence). DNA of the CDR3: TGTGCCAGCAGCTTAGATCAGGAATCCTATCAGCCCCAGCATTTT. Its protein is CASSLDQESYQPQHF.

This clonotype was counted only a few times. The chain combines TRBV27 with TRBJ2-2, with 7 bases that match TRBD2. CDR3 length equals 16 residues. Germline values: CDR1 MNHEY, CDR2 SMNVEV (reference sequence). V trimming: 6 bases; J trimming: 4 bases; junction bases outside the gene matches: 11. Here the CDR3 DNA reads TGTGCCAGCAGCTCGGGACTAAAGTCAATCACCGGGGAGCTGTTTTTT. Its translation: CASSSGLKSITGELFF.

This clonotype was counted once. V usage is TRBV10-3 and J usage is TRBJ2-3; 8 bases fit TRBD2. CDR3 length: 15 residues. Per the germline V gene, CDR1 is ENHRY and CDR2 is SYGVKD. With V trimmed by 7 bases and J by 4 bases, 10 bases remained unmatched. The DNA for the CDR3 is TGTGCCATCAATGACCTCCGGGAGGGCCCAGATACGCAGTATTTT. Its translation is CAINDLREGPDTQYF.

This rearrangement joins TRBV19 to TRBJ1-1; the D is unclear. Germline CDR1 and CDR2: LNHDA and SQIVND (reference sequence). The CDR3 spans 16 residues. The ends were cut back, 0 bases at V and 11 bases at J, with 22 bases in the middle. This chain's CDR3 is CASSIDTWTSDVGAFF. CDR3 in DNA: TGTGCCAGTAGTATAGATACATGGACCTCCGACGTAGGGGCTTTCTTT.

The chain uses TRBV7-2 and TRBJ2-7; 7 bases align to TRBD1. Germline V lookup: CDR1 SGHTA, CDR2 FQGNSA. This CDR3 has 14 amino acids. The V and J ends lost 6 bases and 1 base, in that order; junction bases with no gene match: 6. The CDR3 coding sequence is TGTGCCAGCAGTCCAACAGGGGCTTCCTACGAGCAGTACTTC. Its protein product is CASSPTGASYEQYF.

This sequence joins TRBV12-5 and TRBJ2-3, with no clear D. The CDR3 extends over 16 amino acids. The germline V gene encodes CDR1 LGHNT and CDR2 FRNRAP. The ends were cut back, 6 bases at V and 0 bases at J, with 16 bases in the middle. The CDR3 region is CASGPRRVGSTDTQYF. The CDR3 region has the DNA TGTGCTAGTGGGCCCAGAAGGGTAGGGAGCACAGATACGCAGTATTTT.

This clonotype was seen many times. The J gene is TRBJ2-7, the V gene TRBV6-1; perhaps TRBD2 as D (6 bases). Trimming removed 8 bases at V and 2 bases at J, with 10 bases between. There are 12 residues in the CDR3. CDR1 is MNHNS, CDR2 SASEGT, per germline. The CDR3 region is CASAGGPYEQYF. In DNA form, the CDR3 reads TGTGCCAGCGCCGGGGGACCCTACGAGCAGTACTTC.

This clonotype was seen a handful of times. V gene TRBV4-1 combines with J gene TRBJ2-1, with D perhaps TRBD2 (6 bases). The V end lost 4 bases, the J end lost 2 bases, and 12 bases lay between the germline ends. Germline V lookup: CDR1 MGHRA, CDR2 YSYEKL. The CDR3 consists of 15 residues. This CDR3 is CASSPTRFAYNEQFF. The CDR3 nucleotides are TGCGCCAGCAGCCCGACTAGGTTCGCCTACAATGAGCAGTTCTTC.